Reported below is one T cell receptor (beta chain). What it recognizes is unknown. The source of the sample is a study of T cells in Graves' hyperthyroidism and ophthalmopathy. Overall study findings and caveats: A 13 V-J signature model discriminated ophthalmopathy versus stable hyperthyroidism. Peripheral blood also featured most of the thyroid clonotypes expanded above 0.001.

Amplification yielded TCR beta CDR3 regions, with RNA transcripts as the source. TCR CDR3 regions were first amplified by RT-PCR with HTBI primers. TCRdb passed the multiplex PCR reads through MiXCR, listing each CDR3 protein once. The table records some 600,000 distinct CDR3 sequences, around 45% of them present only once. Absent ophthalmopathy progression within 18 months defined stable Graves' hyperthyroidism. Patients were aged 18 to 65, had disease duration under 2 months, and had newly diagnosed hyperthyroidism. The CDR3 runs to 12 residues. Trimming took 4 bases from V and 4 from J, leaving 8 bases between them.

The material sequenced was peripheral blood or thyroid tissue (not recorded which). This TCR came from a woman younger than 35 with Graves' hyperthyroidism. V is TRBV12-3 or TRBV12-4 and J is TRBJ2-7; possibly TRBD2 for D (6 bases). CDR3 DNA: TGTGCCAGCAGTTGGGGACTGTACGAGCAGTACTTC. The encoded protein is CASSWGLYEQYF.